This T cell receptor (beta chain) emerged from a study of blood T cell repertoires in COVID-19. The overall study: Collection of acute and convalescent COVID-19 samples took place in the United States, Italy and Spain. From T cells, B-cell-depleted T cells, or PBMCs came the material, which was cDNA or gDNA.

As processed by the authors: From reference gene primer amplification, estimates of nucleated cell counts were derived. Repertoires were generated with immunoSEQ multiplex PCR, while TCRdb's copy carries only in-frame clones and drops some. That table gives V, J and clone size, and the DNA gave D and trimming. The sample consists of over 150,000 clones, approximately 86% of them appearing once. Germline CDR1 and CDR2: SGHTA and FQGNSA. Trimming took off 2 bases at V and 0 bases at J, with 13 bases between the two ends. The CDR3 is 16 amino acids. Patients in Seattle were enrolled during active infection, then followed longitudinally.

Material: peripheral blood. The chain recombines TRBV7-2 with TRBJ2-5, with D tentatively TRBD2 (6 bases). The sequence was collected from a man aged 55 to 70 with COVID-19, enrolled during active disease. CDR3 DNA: TGTGCCAGCAGCTTACGGCGGGGCCCGTACCAAGAGACCCAGTACTTC. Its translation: CASSLRRGPYQETQYF.